The T cell receptor (beta chain) under discussion was sequenced for a study of monozygotic twins with inflammatory bowel disease. Making cDNA involved eight separate reactions per sample. TCRdb processed the 5' RACE reads again and assigns one entry to each CDR3 protein, with no DNA. This table lists roughly 320,000 distinct CDR3 sequences. This CDR3 contains 14 residues. Germline V gene data show CDR1 as SQVTM and CDR2 as ANQGSEA. Sequenced material: blood. This chain connects TRBV29-1 to TRBJ2-7; TCRdb names TRBD1, which stays unverified in the absence of DNA. The sequence derives from a human donor with ulcerative colitis or Crohn's disease, or a healthy co-twin of an affected twin (not recorded which). This CDR3 is CSVAGTGNSYEQYF.